This is a list of T cell receptor beta chains from one sample in a study of blood T cell repertoires in COVID-19. The repertoire was sequenced with immunoSEQ multiplex PCR; TCRdb's copy has only in-frame clones and lacks some. This sample yields around 100,000 clones, of which approximately 69% are seen a single time; less than 6.5% belongs to the top ten. Input material: peripheral blood. The source is a man at least 80 years old with acute or convalescent COVID-19. Both conserved end residues are trimmed from each CDR3. Clone size is stated in some rows and not others, as once, few, many or a class when expanded.

v_call	clone_size	j_call	cdr3_aa
TRBV27	few	TRBJ1-6	ASSFGEGSLH
TRBV7-2	.	TRBJ2-1	ASSLARSSGYNEQF
TRBV6-5	.	TRBJ2-1	ASSYWGGNEQF
TRBV4-3	few	TRBJ1-1	ASSLGQGESEAF
TRBV2	.	TRBJ1-2	ASSENPERFYGYT
TRBV11-1	once	TRBJ1-1	ASSLAADTEAF
TRBV18	few	TRBJ1-6	ASSPGQGWNSPLH
TRBV27	few	TRBJ2-4	ASRGTGGGGQY
TRBV6-5	.	TRBJ2-5	ATLWPSQWN
TRBV27	.	TRBJ2-2	ASSLTGYDTGELF
TRBV19	.	TRBJ1-6	ASRDRASPLH